This T cell receptor beta chain is drawn from a study of shared clonotypes between healthy human individuals. Positively selected for CCR7, the CD45RO-negative cells used as naive CD8 cells excluded terminally differentiated effector memory CD45RA+ cells. Trimming removed 2 bases at V and 4 bases at J, with 24 bases between. CDR1 and CDR2 (germline): MNHEY, SMNVEV (reference sequence). The CDR3 runs to 18 residues. Per the authors' pipeline: Filtering differed, since immunoSEQ gave only junction sequences and no quality scores. Here immunoSEQ multiplex PCR was the method, and the copy in TCRdb shows in-frame clones only, minus some. V and J calls and clone size are given by that table; D and trimming were obtained from the DNA. The sample lists approximately 600,000 clones, around 96% seen once, with over 0.1% in the top ten.

The TCR comes from a woman aged 25 to 39 in good health. The sequenced sample consisted of naive CD8+ T cells sorted from blood. V is TRBV27 and J is TRBJ2-7; D may be TRBD1 (7 bases). The chain's CDR3 is CASSLNHGGLGQPYEQYF. Here the CDR3 DNA reads TGTGCCAGCAGTTTAAATCACGGGGGTCTGGGACAGCCTTACGAGCAGTACTTC.